This record looks at one T cell receptor (beta chain) sequence and its context. The sample is drawn from a study of T cell changes during pregnancy in multiple sclerosis. Data came from immunoSEQ multiplex PCR; TCRdb stores just in-frame clones and leaves some out. The sample includes some 48,000 clones, 95% seen only once; the top ten take 5.5% to 6%. The sequenced sample was CD8+ T cells from peripheral blood mononuclear cells, obtained in the first trimester of pregnancy. This sequence was found in a female donor with multiple sclerosis, enrolled in a pregnancy study.

The CDR3 DNA follows: TGTGCCAGCAGCCCTCCGGACAGGGGAAGAGCTTTCTTT. Its protein is CASSPPDRGRAFF. The genes are TRBV7-9 and TRBJ1-1, with TRBD1 matching 9 bases. V was pared by 5 bases and J by 10 bases, with 8 bases of the junction left unmatched. Per the germline V gene, CDR1 is SEHNR and CDR2 is FQNEAQ (reference sequence). CDR3 length: 13 amino acids.